This TCR beta chain was captured by sequencing in a study of graft-versus-host responses after intestinal transplantation. Study in general: The transplants performed in recipients were multivisceral, liver-intestinal, or isolated intestinal. Anti-thymocyte globulin induction, then tacrolimus and steroids for about three years, went to all recipients. Whole-study findings and limits: Graft-versus-host to host-versus-graft clonal ratios in allografts were high in patients with graft-donor T cell macrochimerism. Analysis identified GvH clones in recipient marrow, with some appearing first in ileum or blood.

This clone was counted a single time. Antigen unknown. Intraepithelial and lamina propria lymphocytes were released after the graft tissue was processed. Produced via immunoSEQ multiplex PCR; TCRdb's table is partial and in-frame only. The sample lists some 66,000 clones, 75% to 90% occurring once. CDR3 length: 14 amino acids. Germline V gene data show CDR1 as MNHEY and CDR2 as SVGAGI. Trimming stripped 2 bases from V and 1 base from J, with 5 bases between. The chain has TRBV6-5 and TRBJ2-2; D gene uncertain. The source is a human patient who received an intestinal transplant, so some T cells may come from the graft donor. The specimen comprised ileum tissue, sampled roughly 54 weeks after transplant. The CDR3 sequence is CASSYVQNTGELFF. The CDR3 DNA sequence: TGTGCCAGCAGTTACGTGCAGAACACCGGGGAGCTGTTTTTT.